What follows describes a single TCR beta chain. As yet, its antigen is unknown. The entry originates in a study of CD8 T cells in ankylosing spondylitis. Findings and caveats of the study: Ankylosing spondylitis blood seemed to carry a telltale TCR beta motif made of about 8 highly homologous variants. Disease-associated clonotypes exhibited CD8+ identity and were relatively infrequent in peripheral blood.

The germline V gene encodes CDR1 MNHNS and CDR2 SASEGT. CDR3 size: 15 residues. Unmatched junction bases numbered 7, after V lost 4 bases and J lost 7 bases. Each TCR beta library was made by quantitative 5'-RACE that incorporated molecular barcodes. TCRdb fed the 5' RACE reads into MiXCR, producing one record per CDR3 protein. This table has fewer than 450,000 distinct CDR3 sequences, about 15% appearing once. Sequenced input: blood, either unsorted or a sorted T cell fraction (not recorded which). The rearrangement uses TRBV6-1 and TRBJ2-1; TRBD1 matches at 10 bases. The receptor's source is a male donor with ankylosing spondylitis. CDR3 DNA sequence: TGTGCCAGCAGTGCCCGGACAGGGGGGAAAAATGAGCAGTTCTTC. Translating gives CASSARTGGKNEQFF.